This entry describes one TCR beta chain. There is no known antigen for this receptor. No much larger clonotype is one base removed from it; base qualities were not supplied. The data are from a study of sequential checkpoint blockade in melanoma (dated by TCRdb to about 2019). With regard to the full study: Patients were assigned by 1:1 randomization to either first-line nivolumab followed by ipilimumab (arm A) or ipilimumab followed by nivolumab (arm B). Both trial sequences were followed by maintenance nivolumab. Results and caveats for the whole study, not just this receptor: The model for predicting response that combines TCR metrics with mutation burden needs to be validated in larger, independent patient cohorts.

The immunoSEQ Assay was used to immunosequence TCRbeta CDR3 regions from genomic DNA. Before high-throughput sequencing, genomic DNA was amplified using bias-controlled multiplex PCR. Per the original workflow: To quantify the absolute abundance of each unique TCRbeta CDR3 region, the sequences were collapsed and filtered. Clonality, defined as 1 minus Pielou's evenness, was calculated using only productive rearrangements. Clones with significantly greater frequencies in on-treatment versus baseline samples were identified using a previously published method. TCRdb re-hosts the immuneACCESS table, in-frame sequences only. Its copies lack some clones; in the studies checked, an unresolved V gene accounts for under half of them, and the cause for the rest is not known. The V and J calls and the clone size are those of that table, but D and trimming were determined from the DNA. The sample profile shows around 34,000 clones; roughly 84% of them were found once. Jointly, the top ten make up 15% to 20% of the sample.

Trimming takes 5 bases from V and 6 bases from J, and the germline ends sit 19 bases apart. In the germline V gene (reference sequence), CDR1 corresponds to MNHEY and CDR2 to SMNVEV. Its CDR3 holds 16 amino acids, cysteine through phenylalanine. Kept here is only the CDR3 DNA, which spans 48 bases and is read in frame from base 1. The sample's treatment or condition, from its label and the paper: randomized to nivolumab then ipilimumab (arm A) or the reverse (arm B). None of the patients in the trial had previously been given DNA-damaging chemotherapy. On a FACS Aria II flow cytometer, live CD3+CD8+ cells that were negative for CD19 and CD56 were sorted from thawed PBMCs. Samples were obtained from patients with melanoma enrolled in CheckMate 064, a randomized, open-label phase II trial of sequential checkpoint blockade. Peripheral blood mononuclear cells were obtained through leukapheresis, purified using Ficoll-Paque, and frozen in human serum containing approximately 9.3% DMSO. Immediately after sorting, the purity of sorted blood CD3+CD8+ cells was verified to be >95%, after which DNA was extracted.

The chain employs TRBV27 and TRBJ1-4; TRBD1 is a weak D gene call, 6 bases matching. The sequencing here drew on CD8+ T cells sorted from blood (inferred from file names), taken from a patient given nivolumab and ipilimumab in sequence. This sequence originates from a human donor with melanoma. The CDR3: CASSLGYGQTDEKLFF. The sequence in DNA is TGTGCCAGCAGTCTAGGCTACGGACAGACAGATGAAAAACTGTTTTTT.